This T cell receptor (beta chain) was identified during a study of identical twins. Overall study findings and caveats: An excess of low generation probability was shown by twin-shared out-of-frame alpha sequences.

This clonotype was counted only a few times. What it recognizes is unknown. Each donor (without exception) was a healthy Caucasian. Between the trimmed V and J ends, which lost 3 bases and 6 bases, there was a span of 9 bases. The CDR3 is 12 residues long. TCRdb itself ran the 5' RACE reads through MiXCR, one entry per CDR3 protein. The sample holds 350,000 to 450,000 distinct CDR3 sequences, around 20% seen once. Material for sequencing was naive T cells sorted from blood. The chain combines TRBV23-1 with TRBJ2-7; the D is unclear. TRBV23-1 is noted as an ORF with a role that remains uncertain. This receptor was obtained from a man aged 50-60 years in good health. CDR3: CASSQRPGEQYF. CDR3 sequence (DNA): TGCGCCAGCAGTCAGAGACCGGGCGAGCAGTACTTC.